Given below is one TCR beta chain in context. The data were obtained in a study of cytomegalovirus exposure and HLA in healthy donors. Amplification used 60 Vbeta primers and 13 Jbeta primers. Assay: immunoSEQ multiplex PCR; the TCRdb copy retains only in-frame clones and omits some. The sample includes some 99,000 clones, 60% to 80% of them seen just once. Unrecorded immune exposure was likely among donors, who were nominally healthy when sampled. This CDR3 region has 15 residues. Looked up from germline, CDR1 is SGHNT and CDR2 is YYREEE (reference sequence). Trimming removed 3 bases from V and 14 bases from J; junction bases left unmatched: 13.

The TCR originated in a female donor in good health and CMV-seronegative. Sequenced input: PBMCs. J is TRBJ2-1 and V is TRBV5-4; TRBD2 matches 11 bases. The CDR3 coding sequence is TGTGCCAGCAGCTCTTTAGCGGGAGGGCCCCGGTTAGAGTTCTTC. Amino acids: CASSSLAGGPRLEFF.